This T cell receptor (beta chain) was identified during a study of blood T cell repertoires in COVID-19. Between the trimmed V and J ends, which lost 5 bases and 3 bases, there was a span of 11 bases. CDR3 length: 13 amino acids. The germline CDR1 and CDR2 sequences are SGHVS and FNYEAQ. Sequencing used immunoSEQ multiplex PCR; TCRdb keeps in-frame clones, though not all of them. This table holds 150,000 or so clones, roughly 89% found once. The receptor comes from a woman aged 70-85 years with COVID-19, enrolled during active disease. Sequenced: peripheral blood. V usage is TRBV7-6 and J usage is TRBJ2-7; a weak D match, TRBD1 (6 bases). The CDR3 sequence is CASSRGGFYEQYF. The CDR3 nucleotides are TGTGCCAGCAGCCGAGGGGGATTCTACGAGCAGTACTTC.